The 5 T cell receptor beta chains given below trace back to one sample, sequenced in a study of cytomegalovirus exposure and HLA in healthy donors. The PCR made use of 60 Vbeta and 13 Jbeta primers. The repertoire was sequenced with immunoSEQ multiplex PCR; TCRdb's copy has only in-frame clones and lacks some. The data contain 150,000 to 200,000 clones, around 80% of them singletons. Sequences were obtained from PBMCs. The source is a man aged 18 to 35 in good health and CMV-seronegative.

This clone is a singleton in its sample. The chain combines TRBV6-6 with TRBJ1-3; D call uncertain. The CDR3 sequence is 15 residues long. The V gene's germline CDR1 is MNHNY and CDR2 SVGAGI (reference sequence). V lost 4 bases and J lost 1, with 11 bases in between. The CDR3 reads CASSSTVRSGNTIYF. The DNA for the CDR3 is TGTGCCAGCAGTTCGACTGTCCGATCTGGAAACACCATATATTTT.

Here the CDR3 DNA reads TGTGCCACCAGTGGTACAGCCGGGACAGAGTACGAGCAGTACTTC. As protein: CATSGTAGTEYEQYF. The rearrangement links TRBV15 to TRBJ2-5; 7 bases are a match to TRBD1. The last part of the DNA fits TRBJ2-7 better; the J call may be wrong. There are 15 residues in the CDR3. Germline-derived CDR1 and CDR2 are LNHNV and YYDKDF (reference sequence).

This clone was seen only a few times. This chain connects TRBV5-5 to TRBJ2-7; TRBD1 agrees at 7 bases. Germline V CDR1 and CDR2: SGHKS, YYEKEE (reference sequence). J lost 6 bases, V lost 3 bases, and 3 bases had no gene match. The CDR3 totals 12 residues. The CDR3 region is CASSSTGFEQYF. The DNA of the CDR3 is TGTGCCAGCAGCTCGACAGGGTTCGAGCAGTACTTC.

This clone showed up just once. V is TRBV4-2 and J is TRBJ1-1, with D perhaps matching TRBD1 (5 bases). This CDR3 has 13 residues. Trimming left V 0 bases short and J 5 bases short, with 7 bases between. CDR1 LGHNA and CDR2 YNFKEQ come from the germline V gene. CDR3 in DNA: TGTGCCAGCAGCCAAGATGGGGGGACTGAAGCTTTCTTT. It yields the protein CASSQDGGTEAFF.

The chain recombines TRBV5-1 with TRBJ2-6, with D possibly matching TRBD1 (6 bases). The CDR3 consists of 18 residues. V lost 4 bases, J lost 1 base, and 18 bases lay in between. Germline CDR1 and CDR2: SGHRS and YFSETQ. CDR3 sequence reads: CASSPDLDSGSGANVLTF. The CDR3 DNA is TGCGCCAGCAGCCCGGATCTGGACAGTGGGTCTGGGGCCAACGTCCTGACTTTC.